These 19 T cell receptor beta chains originate from one sample sequenced in a study of regulatory T cells in long-lasting Graves disease. TCR beta libraries were built with iRepertoire HTBI primers and Arm-PCR of CDR3 regions. Using its own MiXCR run on the multiplex PCR reads, TCRdb lists one record per CDR3 protein. The data show about half a million distinct CDR3 sequences, approximately 23% seen once. Time point defined: persistent/refractory GD, antithyroid drugs over 5 years with positive TRAb. Extracted PBMC RNA gave rise to the TCR library. The starting material was peripheral blood mononuclear cells (PBMCs), obtained when the disease was refractory, from a patient treated with antithyroid drugs. These receptors came from a female donor with Graves disease.

This clonotype came up many times. This CDR3 is CASSTRRGGETQYF. The CDR3 DNA reads as TGTGCCAGCAGCACCAGGCGGGGCGGGGAGACCCAGTACTTC. The chain has TRBV7-2 and TRBJ2-5; a possible D gene is TRBD2 (6 bases). CDR3 length: 14 residues. The V and J ends lost 5 bases and 5 bases respectively, with 15 bases between them. In germline, CDR1 is SGHTA, CDR2 FQGNSA.

This chain joins TRBV30 and TRBJ2-5; 7 nucleotides agree with TRBD1. With 6 bases clipped from V and 2 bases from J, the junction kept 6 bases outside the gene matches. This CDR3 has 13 amino acids. Germline loops: CDR1 GTSNPN, CDR2 SVGIG (reference sequence). Here the CDR3 reads CACDRDVQETQYF. The CDR3 DNA reads as TGTGCCTGCGACAGGGATGTTCAAGAGACCCAGTACTTC. The variable domain in full, with the rest retrieved from reference TRBV30 and TRBJ2-5, is SQTIHQWPATLVQPVGSPLSLECTVEGTSNPNLYWYRQAAGRGLQLLFYSVGIGQISSEVPQNLSASRPQDRQFILSSKKLLLSDSGFYLCACDRDVQETQYFGPGTRLLVL.

This clonotype was seen repeatedly, ten times or more. The chain uses TRBV6-5 and TRBJ1-1; a weak D match, TRBD1 (6 bases). Trimming stripped 6 bases from V and 1 base from J, with 15 bases between. The CDR3 extends over 15 amino acids. The germline CDR1 and CDR2 sequences are MNHEY and SVGAGI. In nucleotides, the CDR3 is TGTGCCAGCAGCTACCTTTCGACAGGGAACACTGAAGCTTTCTTT. Its protein is CASSYLSTGNTEAFF.

This clonotype was counted at least ten times. The CDR3 region has the DNA TGTGCCAGTAGTCTGCAGGGCGCCACTGAAGCTTTCTTT. Translated, it gives CASSLQGATEAFF. This chain uses TRBV19 with TRBJ1-1, with D possibly TRBD1 on 5 matching bases. The ends were cut back, 5 bases at V and 4 bases at J, with 11 bases in the middle. The germline V gene encodes CDR1 LNHDA and CDR2 SQIVND (reference sequence). This CDR3 region has 13 residues.

This clonotype has only a few counts. The CDR3 is CASSYSGTGINQPQHF. CDR3 in DNA: TGTGCCAGCAGTTACTCTGGGACAGGAATTAATCAGCCCCAGCATTTT. The chain uses TRBV6-2 or TRBV6-3 and TRBJ1-5; 8 positions agree with TRBD1. This CDR3 contains 16 residues. Losses at the gene ends were 0 bases for V and 4 bases for J; bases not matched to a gene: 5. From germline, CDR1 is MNHEY and CDR2 SVGEGT.

This chain joins TRBV6-1 and TRBJ1-1; D might be TRBD1 (6 bases). Germline V gives CDR1 MNHNS, CDR2 SASEGT. The CDR3 spans 16 residues. V shed 4 bases and J shed 0 bases, with 15 bases lying between them. CDR3 nucleotide sequence: TGTGCCAGCAGTGCCCCGACAGGACCCATGAACACTGAAGCTTTCTTT. Translation: CASSAPTGPMNTEAFF.

The table lists this clonotype with many counts. The J gene is TRBJ1-6, the V gene TRBV7-2; D gene unclear. The V end lost 1 base, the J end lost 5 bases, and 6 bases lay between the germline ends. The CDR3 has 14 residues. CDR1 and CDR2 from the germline V gene are SGHTA and FQGNSA. CDR3 bases: TGTGCCAGCAGCTTAGAGGCAGATAATTCACCCCTCCACTTT. The encoded protein is CASSLEADNSPLHF. Variable domain in full (rest from reference TRBV7-2 and TRBJ1-6): GAGVSQSPSNKVTEKGKDVELRCDPISGHTALYWYRQSLGQGLEFLIYFQGNSAPDKSGLPSDRFSAERTGGSVSTLTIQRTQQEDSAVYLCASSLEADNSPLHFGNGTRLTVT.

The chain uses TRBV11-3 and TRBJ2-1; D remains unclear. The V gene's germline CDR1 is SGHNT and CDR2 YENEEA. The CDR3 spans 16 residues. The V end was cut by 5 bases, the J end by 8 bases, with 22 bases between. The CDR3 is CASSPGPLQVRDEQFF. The CDR3 nucleotides are TGTGCCAGCAGCCCCGGACCCCTCCAAGTGCGAGATGAGCAGTTCTTC.

The chain is built from TRBV20-1 and TRBJ1-1; possibly TRBD1 for D (5 bases). V lost 3 bases and J 6 bases, leaving 17 bases between the germline ends. CDR3 length: 14 amino acids. CDR1 is DFQATT, CDR2 SNEGSKA, per germline (reference sequence). The DNA of the CDR3 is TGCAGTGCTAGGCAGGGAGGGACCCTTTCTGAAGCTTTCTTT. Amino acid sequence: CSARQGGTLSEAFF.

This clonotype was recorded a few times. This rearrangement joins TRBV7-2 to TRBJ2-5; D tentatively reads TRBD1 or TRBD2 (5 bases each). V lost 4 bases, J lost 5 bases, and 17 bases lay in between. The CDR3 is made up of 15 amino acids. The germline V gene encodes CDR1 SGHTA and CDR2 FQGNSA. In DNA form, the CDR3 reads TGTGCCAGCAGCTCAGGTGGGGGATTGTTGGAGACCCAGTACTTC. Translating gives CASSSGGGLLETQYF.

This chain connects TRBV7-3 to TRBJ2-3, with TRBD1 as a possible D gene (7 bases). Germline values: CDR1 SGHTA, CDR2 FQGTGA. This CDR3 contains 16 residues. Between the trimmed V and J ends, which lost 4 bases and 6 bases, there was a span of 20 bases. CDR3 amino acids: CASSSSAGGHSDTQYF. DNA for the CDR3: TGTGCCAGCAGCTCTAGCGCAGGGGGACACAGTGATACGCAGTATTTT.

This clonotype was observed a handful of times. The chain uses TRBV19 and TRBJ2-7; D might be TRBD2 (6 bases). The CDR3 length is 15 residues. The V and J ends lost 0 bases and 3 bases respectively, with 12 bases between them. In germline, CDR1 is LNHDA, CDR2 SQIVND (reference sequence). The chain's CDR3 is CASSIDSSGGYEQYF. CDR3 DNA: TGTGCCAGTAGTATAGATTCTTCCGGGGGCTACGAGCAGTACTTC.

This clonotype was detected only a few times. This chain links TRBV30 with TRBJ2-7, with 8 bases fitting TRBD1. The CDR3 extends over 13 amino acids. CDR1 is GTSNPN and CDR2 is SVGIG in the germline V gene (reference sequence). V lost 0 bases and J lost 6; bases outside the gene matches: 4. For the CDR3, the DNA is TGTGCCTGGAGTGTACAGGGGGGTCTCGAGCAGTACTTC. Its protein is CAWSVQGGLEQYF.

This clonotype came up many times. The chain employs TRBV20-1 and TRBJ2-5; D possibly uses TRBD1 or TRBD2 (6 bases each). Trimming shortened V by 4 bases and J by 2 bases, and 17 bases separated the two germline ends. The CDR3 totals 15 residues. Germline-derived CDR1 and CDR2 are DFQATT and SNEGSKA (reference sequence). The CDR3 is CSAIGRTTGQETQYF. The CDR3 DNA follows: TGCAGTGCTATTGGACGGACTACAGGGCAAGAGACCCAGTACTTC.

This clonotype was picked up a small number of times. The chain employs TRBV12-3 or TRBV12-4 and TRBJ2-2, with D possibly matching TRBD1 (5 bases). CDR3 size: 18 residues. Between the trimmed V and J ends, which lost 2 bases and 6 bases, there was a span of 22 bases. CDR3 bases: TGTGCCAGCAGTTTACGAGTCCAGGGTTCAGCAAGGGCCGGGGAGCTGTTTTTT. The encoded protein is CASSLRVQGSARAGELFF.

The V and J genes are TRBV3-1 and TRBJ2-5; D gene unclear. Germline CDR1 and CDR2: LGHDT and YNNKEL (reference sequence). CDR3 length: 12 amino acids. The V and J ends lost 4 bases and 5 bases respectively, with 8 bases between them. In DNA form, the CDR3 reads TGTGCCAGCAGCCGCCGTACGGAGACCCAGTACTTC. Translated, it gives CASSRRTETQYF.

The chain uses TRBV30 and TRBJ2-7; 10 bases are a match to TRBD1. From germline, CDR1 is GTSNPN and CDR2 SVGIG (reference sequence). CDR3 size: 14 residues. The trim removed 0 bases at V and 6 bases at J, leaving 5 bases unmatched. This CDR3 reads CAWSVGQGLAEQYF. In DNA, the CDR3 is TGTGCCTGGAGTGTGGGACAGGGGCTCGCCGAGCAGTACTTC.

This clonotype occurred a few times. The V and J genes are TRBV20-1 and TRBJ1-5; unclear D gene. The CDR3 is made up of 13 amino acids. Germline V gene lookup returns CDR1 DFQATT and CDR2 SNEGSKA (reference sequence). Trimming cost V 2 bases and J 0 bases, with 5 bases left between them. The CDR3 nucleotides are TGCAGTGCTAGACAGTATAGCAATCAGCCCCAGCATTTT. The encoded protein is CSARQYSNQPQHF.

Concerning this clonotype: A much larger clone lies one base from this, so it may be a read error. The chain employs TRBV6-5 and TRBJ2-7; 12 nucleotides agree with TRBD1. This CDR3 has 13 amino acids. From germline, CDR1 is MNHEY and CDR2 SVGAGI. CDR3 amino acids: CASSWDRGHEQCF. The CDR3 nucleotides read TGTGCCAGCAGTTGGGACAGGGGGCACGAGCAGTGCTTC.